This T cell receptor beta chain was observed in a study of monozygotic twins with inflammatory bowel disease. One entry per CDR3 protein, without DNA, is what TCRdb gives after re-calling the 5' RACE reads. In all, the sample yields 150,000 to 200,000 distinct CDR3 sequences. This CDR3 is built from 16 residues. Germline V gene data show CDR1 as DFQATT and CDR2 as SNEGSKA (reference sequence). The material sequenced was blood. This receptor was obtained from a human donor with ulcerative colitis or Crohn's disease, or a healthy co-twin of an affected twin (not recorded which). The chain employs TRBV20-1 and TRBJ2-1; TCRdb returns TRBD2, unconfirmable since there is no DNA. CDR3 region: CSARTSGNSFRNEQFF.